This TCR beta chain was identified during a study of cytomegalovirus exposure and HLA in healthy donors. Study in general: A later analysis reported the 120 validation repertoires used the same platform as the approximately 660 first-cohort repertoires.

The length of the CDR3 is 13 residues. Germline CDR1 and CDR2: SGHTA and FQGNSA. V lost 1 base to trimming and J lost 12 bases; unmatched junction nucleotides: 7. Study observations and caveats: It was reportedly the case that the classifier diagnosed cytomegalovirus status with high specificity and sensitivity. Under in vitro conditions, three CMV-associated chains were confirmed as specific for CMV antigens. Many donors carried some public TCRs, although rarity characterized most TCR sequences.

TCRdb keeps only in-frame clones here, not all; method: immunoSEQ multiplex PCR. This table holds 150,000 or so clones, about 86% found once. On this clone itself: Its antigen is currently unknown.

This TCR derives from a human donor in good health. The sequencing sample was made of PBMCs. The chain joins TRBV7-2 to TRBJ2-5, with 8 bases identical to TRBD2. The CDR3 DNA reads as TGTGCCAGCAGCTTAGGTAGAGGAGCGGGGGAGTACTTC. This gives the protein CASSLGRGAGEYF.